One sample yielded the 20 T cell receptor beta chains listed below, sequenced in a study of cytomegalovirus exposure and HLA in healthy donors. Primers included in the PCR were 60 Vbeta and 13 Jbeta primers. The assay was immunoSEQ multiplex PCR, and TCRdb's table has in-frame clones only and misses some. Among about 130,000 clones, roughly 75% were seen once, and the ten largest hold 5% to 6%. Sequencing used PBMCs. These receptors were taken from a man under 40 in good health and CMV-seronegative.

The CDR3 spells CASSDTFGTGYGETQYF. The CDR3 DNA reads as TGTGCCAGCAGTGACACCTTCGGGACAGGGTATGGCGAGACCCAGTACTTC. The J gene is TRBJ2-5, the V gene TRBV6-1, with 9 bases that match TRBD1. The CDR3 has 17 amino acids. Germline-derived CDR1 and CDR2 are MNHNS and SASEGT. The trim removed 3 bases at V and 5 bases at J, leaving 13 bases unmatched.

This clone was seen a single time. The chain joins TRBV7-6 to TRBJ1-3; the match to TRBD1 covers 8 bases. CDR1 and CDR2 (germline): SGHVS, FNYEAQ. The length of the CDR3 is 13 residues. The V segment lost 1 base and the J segment 7 bases; nucleotides outside the gene matches: 0. CDR3 nucleotides: TGTGCCAGCAGCTTAGGGGACAGGAACACCATATATTTT. Translation gives CASSLGDRNTIYF.

V usage is TRBV23-1 and J usage is TRBJ2-1; TRBD2 matches at 11 bases. TRBV23-1 is labeled an ORF, and its function is uncertain. CDR3 length equals 17 residues. Trimming cost V 2 bases and J 10 bases; bases outside gene matches: 13. This chain's CDR3 is CASSQRPSGRPSREQFF. The CDR3, as DNA: TGCGCCAGCAGTCAACGCCCTAGCGGGAGGCCCAGTAGGGAGCAGTTCTTC.

This chain connects TRBV5-6 to TRBJ2-6; D is undetermined. The CDR3 extends over 15 amino acids. Trimming took 4 bases from V and 1 from J, leaving 9 bases between them. From germline, CDR1 is SGHDT and CDR2 YYEEEE. CDR3 sequence reads: CASSTRGSGANVLTF. For the CDR3, the DNA is TGTGCCAGCAGCACCAGAGGATCTGGGGCCAACGTCCTGACTTTC.

This chain uses TRBV7-2 with TRBJ2-7; 7 bases are shared with TRBD2. The CDR3 contains 14 residues. The J segment lost 4 bases and the V segment lost 2 bases, leaving 5 bases of the junction unmatched. Germline values: CDR1 SGHTA, CDR2 FQGNSA. The CDR3 loop reads CASSLRGVVYEQYF. DNA of the CDR3: TGTGCCAGCAGCTTACGGGGGGTTGTTTACGAGCAGTACTTC.

The chain has TRBV19 and TRBJ1-1, with a possible D match to TRBD1 (6 bases). The CDR3 is made up of 16 amino acids. V was shortened by 7 bases and J by 0 bases, with 18 bases between the two germline ends. Germline V gene lookup returns CDR1 LNHDA and CDR2 SQIVND (reference sequence). The CDR3 DNA reads TGTGCCAGTACCACCACCGGGGGGGCCCTGAACACTGAAGCTTTCTTT. It translates to CASTTTGGALNTEAFF.

This clone appeared once. A much larger clonotype is one base distant, so this may be a read error. The same CDR3 is also encoded by other DNA sequences in this sample. The rearrangement links TRBV6-5 to TRBJ1-1, with D perhaps TRBD1 (6 bases). From germline, CDR1 is MNHEY and CDR2 SVGAGI. CDR3 size: 13 residues. The V end lost 1 base, the J end lost 5 bases, and 8 bases lay between the germline ends. In nucleotides, the CDR3 is TGTGCCAGCAGTTACTACAGGGAAACTGAAGCTTTCTTT. Encoded protein: CASSYYRETEAFF.

This chain joins TRBV6-5 and TRBJ2-7; 10 bases fit TRBD1. Per germline, CDR1 MNHEY and CDR2 SVGAGI. Unmatched junction bases numbered 8, after V lost 5 bases and J lost 4 bases. This CDR3 comprises 15 residues. The CDR3 DNA follows: TGTGCCAGCAGTCCCGGGACAGGGGCAGGGTACGAGCAGTACTTC. It specifies CASSPGTGAGYEQYF.

The chain uses TRBV11-2 and TRBJ2-7, with a weak D call TRBD2 (5 bases). The CDR3 runs to 17 residues. Trimming pared 7 bases from V and 1 base from J, leaving 23 bases between. Germline V gene data show CDR1 as SGHAT and CDR2 as FQNNGV. Here the CDR3 DNA reads TGTGCCAGCATAGAGGGCCCGGGGTATGGCAAGTCCTACGAGCAGTACTTC. Protein sequence: CASIEGPGYGKSYEQYF.

CDR3 in DNA: TGCGCCAGCAGCAAAGGACTAGCGGATAATTACGAGCAGTACTTC. It is translated as CASSKGLADNYEQYF. V and J are TRBV5-1 and TRBJ2-7; 10 bases match TRBD2. Losses at the gene ends were 4 bases for V and 4 bases for J; bases not matched to a gene: 8. CDR3 length equals 15 residues. In germline, CDR1 is SGHRS, CDR2 YFSETQ. The whole variable domain, remainder taken from reference TRBV5-1 and TRBJ2-7, is KAGVTQTPRYLIKTRGQQVTLSCSPISGHRSVSWYQQTPGQGLQFLFEYFSETQRNKGNFPGRFSGRQFSNSRSEMNVSTLELGDSALYLCASSKGLADNYEQYFGPGTRLTVT.

The chain is built from TRBV5-6 and TRBJ2-7; TRBD2 might be the D (5 bases). Germline lookup yields CDR1 SGHDT and CDR2 YYEEEE. Trimming stripped 3 bases from V and 3 bases from J, with 10 bases between. This CDR3 contains 13 residues. The CDR3 bases are TGTGCCAGCAGCTCGGGAAAGCACTACGAGCAGTACTTC. It is translated as CASSSGKHYEQYF.

This clone has more than one count but fewer than ten. The chain joins TRBV5-5 to TRBJ2-7; the match to TRBD2 covers 8 bases. The CDR3 loop spans 15 amino acids. The V gene's germline CDR1 is SGHKS and CDR2 YYEKEE (reference sequence). The trim removed 0 bases at V and 2 bases at J, leaving 4 bases unmatched. The CDR3 loop reads CASSLAAGGAYEQYF. The DNA for the CDR3 is TGTGCCAGCAGCTTGGCGGCGGGAGGAGCCTACGAGCAGTACTTC.

The rearrangement joins TRBV18 to TRBJ1-2; 10 positions agree with TRBD1. Germline V gene lookup returns CDR1 KGHSH and CDR2 LQKENI. The CDR3 sequence is 14 residues long. The ends lost 3 bases at V and 4 bases at J; junction bases unmatched: 2. The CDR3 protein is CASSPGQGIYGYTF. CDR3 nucleotide sequence: TGTGCCAGCTCACCGGGACAGGGGATCTATGGCTACACCTTC. The full variable domain, completed using reference TRBV18 and TRBJ1-2, is NAGVMQNPRHLVRRRGQEARLRCSPMKGHSHVYWYRQLPEEGLKFMVYLQKENIIDESGMPKERFSAEFPKEGPSILRIQQVVRGDSAAYFCASSPGQGIYGYTFGSGTRLTVV.

This rearrangement joins TRBV19 to TRBJ2-5; D is undetermined. The germline gives CDR1 LNHDA, CDR2 SQIVND (reference sequence). This CDR3 contains 13 residues. The V end lost 4 bases, the J end lost 2 bases, and 8 bases lay between the germline ends. The CDR3 sequence is CASSTRQQETQYF. In DNA, the CDR3 is TGTGCCAGTAGTACCAGACAACAAGAGACCCAGTACTTC.

The chain carries TRBV28 and TRBJ2-5, with D possibly being TRBD1 (5 bases). Germline values: CDR1 MDHEN, CDR2 SYDVKM. Trimming left V 5 bases short and J 6 bases short, with 16 bases between. The CDR3 spans 14 residues. The CDR3 here is CASSPLTDRKTQYF. The CDR3 DNA reads as TGTGCCAGCAGTCCCCTGACAGACAGAAAGACCCAGTACTTC.

This chain's CDR3 is CASSIRGVGGYTF. DNA of the CDR3: TGTGCCAGTAGTATTCGGGGGGTTGGTGGCTACACCTTC. The chain combines TRBV19 with TRBJ1-2; D possibly corresponds to TRBD1 (5 bases). The CDR3 spans 13 residues. Trimming stripped 3 bases from V and 7 bases from J, with 12 bases between. CDR1 and CDR2 (germline): LNHDA, SQIVND (reference sequence).

The chain joins TRBV5-1 to TRBJ2-1; 11 bases align to TRBD2. Germline loops: CDR1 SGHRS, CDR2 YFSETQ. V shed 2 bases and J 6 bases; nucleotides not matched to a gene: 4. This CDR3 spans 15 amino acids. CDR3 in DNA: TGCGCCAGCAGCTTAACGACTAGCGGGACCAATGAGCAGTTCTTC. Translated, it gives CASSLTTSGTNEQFF.

Only a few counts were recorded for this clone. The chain has TRBV25-1 and TRBJ2-7, with 10 bases aligning to TRBD1. Unmatched junction bases numbered 2, after V lost 3 bases and J lost 3 bases. Looked up from germline, CDR1 is MGHDK and CDR2 is SYGVNS. CDR3 length: 14 amino acids. CDR3 coding DNA: TGTGCCAGCAGTGAGAGGACAGGGGGCTACGAGCAGTACTTC. Its protein is CASSERTGGYEQYF.

CDR3 sequence: CASSRAPTGNPVEAKNIQYF. In DNA form, the CDR3 reads TGTGCCAGCAGCCGCGCCCCGACAGGGAATCCTGTGGAGGCCAAAAACATTCAGTACTTC. V gene TRBV4-2 combines with J gene TRBJ2-4; 7 bases match TRBD1. Germline V lookup: CDR1 LGHNA, CDR2 YNFKEQ. The CDR3 is 20 residues long. The trim removed 4 bases at V and 1 base at J, leaving 19 bases unmatched.

This sequence joins TRBV27 and TRBJ2-1; 7 bases match TRBD2. The CDR3 length is 16 residues. The junction had 12 bases not matched to a gene; V was cut back by 8 bases and J by 2 bases. Germline assignment: CDR1 MNHEY and CDR2 SMNVEV (reference sequence). The CDR3 loop is CASGDLAGPPYNEQFF. The CDR3 nucleotides are TGTGCCAGCGGGGACTTAGCGGGCCCCCCCTACAATGAGCAGTTCTTC.